These T cell receptor beta chains were read from a single sample in a study of cytotoxic CD8 clonotypes in ibrutinib-treated CLL. TCRdb's table, derived via immunoSEQ multiplex PCR, lists solely in-frame clones and lacks some. The table has 90,000 to 100,000 clones, roughly 80% seen once; the top ten hold 32%. This specimen consisted of PBMCs, obtained after 12 months of ibrutinib treatment. The receptors come from a human donor with chronic lymphocytic leukemia. Both conserved end residues are part of each CDR3. Fields, in order: V gene, CDR3 protein.

TRBV6-4	CASSDQQGRQYF
TRBV7-9	CASSIKQGEVEKLFF
TRBV28	CASSSQTEKLFF
TRBV7-9	CASSPVNEQFF
TRBV6-1	CASSPREVSNEQFF
TRBV19	CASSWVGEAKNIQYF
TRBV4-3	CASSQNFYNEQFF
TRBV14	CASSPSRGWSTDTQYF
TRBV19	CASSVEARPQHF
TRBV18	CASSPSVITGSSGNTIYF
TRBV19	CASSISTLDRRGAFF
TRBV7-3	CASSVQGQSNEQFF
TRBV9	CASSPAEGRGNEQFF
TRBV18	CASSSQGGEQYF
TRBV5-1	CASSWGQGQETQYF
TRBV21-1	CASSTHQLAGETQYF
TRBV19	CASRETGNQPQHF
TRBV30	CACKMTGGPYNEQFF
TRBV7-3	CASSSQGQGALNSPLHF
TRBV11-2	CASSFLRGRGNTGELFF
TRBV27	CASSLEGNTEAFF
TRBV7-2	CASSLARTYEQYF